This passage covers 14 T cell receptor beta chains from one sample sequenced in a study of regulatory T cells in long-lasting Graves disease. Noted time point: persistent/refractory GD, antithyroid drugs over 5 years with positive TRAb. PBMC RNA served as the TCR library source. CDR3 regions were amplified by Arm-PCR using iRepertoire HTBI primers to build TCR beta libraries. TCRdb fed the multiplex PCR reads into MiXCR, producing one record per CDR3 protein. The sample includes roughly 500,000 distinct CDR3 sequences, roughly 23% seen only once; the top ten take around 13%. This sample comprised peripheral blood mononuclear cells (PBMCs), obtained when the disease was refractory, from a patient treated with antithyroid drugs. The receptors were sampled from a female donor with Graves disease.

This clonotype was seen more than once but under ten times. This chain connects TRBV18 to TRBJ1-4, with unresolved D. The CDR3 is made up of 16 amino acids. Germline CDR1 is KGHSH and CDR2 is LQKENI. V dropped 1 base and J dropped 6 bases, with 15 bases sitting between them. The CDR3, as DNA: TGTGCCAGCTCACCACGGTCTGGGGTGACCGATGAAAAACTGTTTTTT. Protein: CASSPRSGVTDEKLFF.

J is TRBJ2-3 and V is TRBV4-2, with no clear D. This CDR3 spans 16 amino acids. V lost 1 base and J 1 base, leaving 12 bases between the germline ends. From germline, CDR1 is LGHNA and CDR2 YNFKEQ. The CDR3 region has the DNA TGTGCCAGCAGCCAAGTAGGTGAAGCTGGCACAGATACGCAGTATTTT. It translates to CASSQVGEAGTDTQYF.

This clonotype was detected many times. The chain couples TRBV12-3 or TRBV12-4 to TRBJ2-5; TRBD2 matches at 8 bases. The CDR3 runs to 16 residues. V gave up 6 bases and J gave up 2 bases; unmatched junction bases: 11. This CDR3 reads CASRTLRRGDQETQYF. The CDR3, as DNA: TGTGCCAGCAGGACCCTCCGGCGGGGGGATCAAGAGACCCAGTACTTC.

This clonotype was counted a few times. The chain joins TRBV28 to TRBJ2-2; D is ambiguous. The CDR3 has 17 amino acids. V dropped 5 bases and J dropped 3 bases, with 19 bases sitting between them. The germline V gene has CDR1 MDHEN and CDR2 SYDVKM. The CDR3 loop reads CASSRPSRRKDTGELFF. The CDR3 DNA reads as TGTGCCAGCAGTCGCCCTTCGCGCAGGAAAGACACCGGGGAGCTGTTTTTT.

This clonotype was found many times. This chain's CDR3 is CATSMRTTQPETQYF. The CDR3 DNA reads as TGTGCCACCAGCATGCGGACAACCCAGCCAGAGACCCAGTACTTC. The V gene is TRBV15, the J gene TRBJ2-5; TRBD1 might be the D (5 bases). Between the trimmed V and J ends, which lost 4 bases and 4 bases, there was a span of 16 bases. This CDR3 has 15 residues. Germline V CDR1 and CDR2: LNHNV, YYDKDF (reference sequence).

V and J are TRBV28 and TRBJ2-3; D is perhaps TRBD2 (5 bases). Trimming stripped 5 bases from V and 6 bases from J, with 15 bases between. This CDR3 spans 14 amino acids. The germline gives CDR1 MDHEN, CDR2 SYDVKM. The CDR3 bases are TGTGCCAGCAGTCCCCCCGGGATGGCGGATACGCAGTATTTT. Amino acids: CASSPPGMADTQYF.

This clonotype was observed many times. The J gene is TRBJ2-5, the V gene TRBV6-5; maybe TRBD2 (6 bases). CDR1 and CDR2 (germline): MNHEY, SVGAGI. Trimming took 4 bases from V and 6 from J, leaving 12 bases between them. The CDR3 runs to 13 residues. The DNA for the CDR3 is TGTGCCAGCAGTTGGCGGGATGGGCAGACCCAGTACTTC. It translates to CASSWRDGQTQYF.

This clonotype was seen at least ten times. The CDR3 coding sequence is TGTGCCAGCAGCGGCGGGGGAGGAATTGAAGCTTTCTTT. Translated: CASSGGGGIEAFF. V usage is TRBV9 and J usage is TRBJ1-1, with a weak D call TRBD1 (5 bases). V was trimmed by 3 bases and J by 7 bases, leaving 13 bases between them. This CDR3 spans 13 amino acids. Germline lookup yields CDR1 SGDLS and CDR2 YYNGEE. Based on the CDR3 plus reference TRBV9 and TRBJ1-1, the full variable domain is DSGVTQTPKHLITATGQRVTLRCSPRSGDLSVYWYQQSLDQGLQFLIQYYNGEERAKGNILERFSAQQFPDLHSELNLSSLELGDSALYFCASSGGGGIEAFFGQGTRLTVV.

This clonotype was found many times. This CDR3 is CASSQDRFGREKLFF. The CDR3 DNA is TGTGCCAGCAGCCAAGATAGATTCGGGAGAGAAAAACTGTTTTTT. V gene TRBV3-1 combines with J gene TRBJ1-4; no clear D gene. This CDR3 has 15 amino acids. Germline CDR1 LGHDT, CDR2 YNNKEL (reference sequence). The ends were cut back, 0 bases at V and 8 bases at J, with 13 bases in the middle. Full variable domain (missing parts from reference TRBV3-1 and TRBJ1-4): DTAVSQTPKYLVTQMGNDKSIKCEQNLGHDTMYWYKQDSKKFLKIMFSYNNKELIINETVPNRFSPKSPDKAHLNLHINSLELGDSAVYFCASSQDRFGREKLFFGSGTQLSVL.

This clonotype was observed a few times. The chain uses TRBV7-6 and TRBJ2-2, with D hard to call. Trimming took 1 base from V and 3 from J, leaving 6 bases between them. Germline V CDR1 and CDR2: SGHVS, FNYEAQ. The CDR3 sequence is 14 residues long. CDR3 DNA: TGTGCCAGCAGCTTAGGTGGGGACACCGGGGAGCTGTTTTTT. Protein sequence: CASSLGGDTGELFF.

V is TRBV28 and J is TRBJ2-1, with 8 bases identical to TRBD1. J gave up 5 bases and V 3 bases, and 3 bases lay outside the gene matches. Germline assignment: CDR1 MDHEN and CDR2 SYDVKM. The CDR3 runs to 14 residues. The CDR3 DNA follows: TGTGCCAGCAGTTTGGGACAGGAAAACAATGAGCAGTTCTTC. It yields the protein CASSLGQENNEQFF.

This clonotype was seen ten or more times. V is TRBV7-9 and J is TRBJ2-7, with D perhaps matching TRBD1 (5 bases). The CDR3 runs to 14 residues. CDR1 and CDR2 from the germline V gene are SEHNR and FQNEAQ (reference sequence). The V gene lost 2 bases and the J gene lost 0 bases, with 8 bases spanning the gap. CDR3 DNA: TGTGCCAGCAGCTTAATAGACAGCTCCTACGAGCAGTACTTC. It translates to CASSLIDSSYEQYF.

The chain joins TRBV2 to TRBJ2-7; D tentatively fits TRBD1 or TRBD2 (5 bases each). CDR3 size: 14 residues. The ends were cut back, 7 bases at V and 2 bases at J, with 15 bases in the middle. Germline V gene data show CDR1 as SNHLY and CDR2 as FYNNEI. In nucleotides, the CDR3 is TGTGCCAGCATATACGGGGCACGGACCTACGAGCAGTACTTC. It codes for CASIYGARTYEQYF.

This clonotype was detected only a few times. The chain employs TRBV29-1 and TRBJ1-1; TRBD1 matches at 7 bases. Trimming removed 7 bases from V and 1 base from J; junction bases left unmatched: 12. The germline V gene has CDR1 SQVTM and CDR2 ANQGSEA. The length of the CDR3 is 15 residues. As DNA, the CDR3 is TGCAGCGGATGGCTAGCACAGGGGCCGAACACTGAAGCTTTCTTT. The encoded protein is CSGWLAQGPNTEAFF.